Presented here are 10 T cell receptor beta chains from one specimen sequenced in a study of shared clonotypes between healthy human individuals. Sequencing was performed with immunoSEQ multiplex PCR; in TCRdb, only in-frame clones are kept and a portion is missing. Of about 500,000 clones listed, around 77% are singletons. Source material: PBMCs. The origin of the receptors is a woman in her thirties or forties in good health. Some clones in this sample may be carry-over from other donors' samples.

At least ten counts were recorded for this clone. The chain has TRBV7-9 and TRBJ2-5; D is possibly TRBD2 (6 bases). The CDR3 covers 13 residues. The germline CDR1 and CDR2 sequences are SEHNR and FQNEAQ (reference sequence). V lost 10 bases to trimming and J lost 1 base, with 13 bases between them. CDR3: CANTLGGQETQYF. CDR3 nucleotide sequence: TGTGCCAACACCCTGGGGGGCCAAGAGACCCAGTACTTC. Full variable domain (rest looked up from reference TRBV7-9 and TRBJ2-5): DTGVSQNPRHKITKRGQNVTFRCDPISEHNRLYWYRQTLGQGPEFLTYFQNEAQLEKSRLLSDRFSAERPKGSFSTLEIQRTEQGDSAMYLCANTLGGQETQYFGPGTRLLVL.

The rearrangement uses TRBV28 and TRBJ1-4; no firm D call. Germline values: CDR1 MDHEN, CDR2 SYDVKM. This CDR3 comprises 13 residues. Trimming took off 4 bases at V and 8 bases at J, with 11 bases between the two ends. The CDR3 loop reads CASSSGSEEKLFF. The CDR3 DNA reads as TGTGCCAGCAGTTCGGGGTCAGAGGAAAAACTGTTTTTT.

This chain links TRBV27 with TRBJ1-5; D might be TRBD1 (5 bases). Trimming removed 3 bases at V and 4 bases at J, with 13 bases between. Germline-derived CDR1 and CDR2 are MNHEY and SMNVEV (reference sequence). This CDR3 is 15 amino acids long. The CDR3 is CASSLSGGLNQPQHF. As DNA, the CDR3 is TGTGCCAGCAGTTTGTCGGGGGGTTTAAATCAGCCCCAGCATTTT.

This clone was counted between two and nine times. The rearrangement joins TRBV28 to TRBJ1-5, with TRBD1 as a possible D gene (6 bases). Trimming pared 5 bases from V and 3 bases from J, leaving 17 bases between. Germline CDR1 reads MDHEN; CDR2 reads SYDVKM. This CDR3 region has 16 residues. The CDR3 protein is CASSVGGRMNNQPQHF. The CDR3 nucleotides read TGTGCCAGCAGTGTAGGGGGGAGAATGAACAATCAGCCCCAGCATTTT. Variable domain in full (rest from reference TRBV28 and TRBJ1-5): DVKVTQSSRYLVKRTGEKVFLECVQDMDHENMFWYRQDPGLGLRLIYFSYDVKMKEKGDIPEGYSVSREKKERFSLILESASTNQTSMYLCASSVGGRMNNQPQHFGDGTRLSIL.

This clone was observed a few times. Other DNA sequences from this sample encode an identical CDR3 as well. The chain links TRBV7-9 to TRBJ2-1; 8 bases map to TRBD2. Germline values: CDR1 SEHNR, CDR2 FQNEAQ (reference sequence). After removal of 5 bases from V and 1 base from J, the junction contained 4 bases not matched to a gene. This CDR3 has 15 residues. Written as DNA, the CDR3 is TGTGCCAGCAGCCCAAGCGGGAGTTCCTACAATGAGCAGTTCTTC. It is translated as CASSPSGSSYNEQFF.

This chain uses TRBV27 with TRBJ2-5, with D tentatively TRBD1 (5 bases). The closer fit of TRBJ2-7 to the DNA end suggests the J call may be wrong. The length of the CDR3 is 14 residues. CDR1 and CDR2 from the germline V gene are MNHEY and SMNVEV (reference sequence). CDR3 in amino acids: CASSWAGPPYEQYF. The CDR3 nucleotides are TGTGCCAGCAGTTGGGCAGGGCCACCTTACGAGCAGTACTTC.

This clone appeared a single time. The chain recombines TRBV5-1 with TRBJ2-3; TRBD2 aligns across 14 bases. The CDR3 contains 16 residues. The V gene's germline CDR1 is SGHRS and CDR2 YFSETQ. With 4 bases clipped from V and 1 base from J, the junction kept 2 bases outside the gene matches. The CDR3 region has the DNA TGCGCCAGCAGCACGGGACTAGCGGGAGGCACAGATACGCAGTATTTT. Its translation is CASSTGLAGGTDTQYF.

The chain combines TRBV4-3 with TRBJ1-2, with no clear D. V was pared by 0 bases and J by 4 bases, with 9 bases between. This CDR3 has 14 amino acids. The germline V gene has CDR1 LGHNA and CDR2 YSLEER. In DNA form, the CDR3 reads TGCGCCAGCAGCCAAGACCTCCAAGCCTATGGCTACACCTTC. The encoded protein is CASSQDLQAYGYTF.

V usage is TRBV28 and J usage is TRBJ2-1; TRBD2 matches at 9 bases. J lost 7 bases, V lost 7 bases, and 11 bases had no gene match. The germline V gene has CDR1 MDHEN and CDR2 SYDVKM. The CDR3 is made up of 15 amino acids. The CDR3, as DNA: TGTGCCAGCACCGGCGCGGGAGGGCCAAGGAATGAGCAGTTCTTC. This gives the protein CASTGAGGPRNEQFF.

The chain joins TRBV2 to TRBJ1-5; D is uncertain. V lost 7 bases and J 1 base, leaving 11 bases between the germline ends. Looked up from germline, CDR1 is SNHLY and CDR2 is FYNNEI. This CDR3 is built from 14 residues. CDR3 coding DNA: TGTGCCAGCACACAGCAATTAAGCAATCAGCCCCAGCATTTT. It encodes CASTQQLSNQPQHF. Drawing the rest from reference TRBV2 and TRBJ1-5, the complete variable domain is EPEVTQTPSHQVTQMGQEVILRCVPISNHLYFYWYRQILGQKVEFLVSFYNNEISEKSEIFDDQFSVERPDGSNFTLKIRSTKLEDSAMYFCASTQQLSNQPQHFGDGTRLSIL.